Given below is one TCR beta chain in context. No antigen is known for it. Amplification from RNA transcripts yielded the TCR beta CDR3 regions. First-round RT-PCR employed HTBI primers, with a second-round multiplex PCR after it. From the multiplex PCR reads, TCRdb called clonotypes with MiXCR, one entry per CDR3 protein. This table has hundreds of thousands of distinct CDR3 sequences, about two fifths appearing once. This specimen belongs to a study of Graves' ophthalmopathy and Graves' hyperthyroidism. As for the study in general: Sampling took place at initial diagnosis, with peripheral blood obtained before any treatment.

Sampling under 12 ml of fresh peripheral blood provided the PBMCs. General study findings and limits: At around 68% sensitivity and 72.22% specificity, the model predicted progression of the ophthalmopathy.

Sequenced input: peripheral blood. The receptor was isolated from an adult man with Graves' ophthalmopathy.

Written as DNA, the CDR3 is TGCAGCGTCGATCGGTATGGCTACACCTTC. Residues: CSVDRYGYTF. The chain combines TRBV29-1 with TRBJ1-2; D call uncertain. Germline V gene lookup returns CDR1 SQVTM and CDR2 ANQGSEA. V was trimmed by 6 bases and J by 5 bases, leaving 7 bases between them. The CDR3 is made up of 10 amino acids.